The 5 T cell receptor beta chains below all came from one sample that was sequenced in a study of blood T cells in healthy people across ages. For the second PCR, which ran for about 6 to 11 cycles, a sample-barcoded 5' primer and a J-beta primer mix were used. From the 5' RACE reads, TCRdb called clonotypes with MiXCR, one entry per CDR3 protein. Of some 760,000 distinct CDR3 sequences in the sample, around 25% were seen once. In addition, the sample was reused for a study of T cells of mothers and their children.

Sequencing input: blood. Receptors were obtained from a boy between 5 and 17 years old in good health.

This clonotype was observed a handful of times. V is TRBV6-6 and J is TRBJ1-1; D is possibly TRBD1 (5 bases). Looked up from germline, CDR1 is MNHNY and CDR2 is SVGAGI (reference sequence). Trimming cost V 2 bases and J 8 bases, with 9 bases left between them. This CDR3 is built from 12 residues. CDR3 protein: CASSYPGIEAFF. CDR3 bases: TGTGCCAGCAGTTACCCAGGGATAGAAGCTTTCTTT.

The gene calls are TRBV27 and TRBJ1-4, with TRBD1 identical over 11 bases. CDR3 length: 15 amino acids. Trimming removed 6 bases from V and 7 bases from J; junction bases left unmatched: 7. CDR1 and CDR2 from the germline V gene are MNHEY and SMNVEV (reference sequence). In DNA form, the CDR3 reads TGTGCCAGCAGGACAACCGGGACAGGGGGTGAAAAACTGTTTTTT. It specifies CASRTTGTGGEKLFF. The whole variable domain, filled in from reference TRBV27 and TRBJ1-4, reads EAQVTQNPRYLITVTGKKLTVTCSQNMNHEYMSWYRQDPGLGLRQIYYSMNVEVTDKGDVPEGYKVSRKEKRNFPLILESPSPNQTSLYFCASRTTGTGGEKLFFGSGTQLSVL.

The chain recombines TRBV29-1 with TRBJ2-1, with unresolved D. Germline assignment: CDR1 SQVTM and CDR2 ANQGSEA. The CDR3 covers 16 residues. V lost 0 bases and J 0 bases, leaving 12 bases between the germline ends. CDR3 in amino acids: CSVEEGGARSYNEQFF. The CDR3 bases are TGCAGCGTTGAAGAGGGTGGCGCCCGCTCCTACAATGAGCAGTTCTTC.

V and J are TRBV7-8 and TRBJ2-1; 9 bases match TRBD2. V shed 5 bases, J shed 5 bases, and the junction held 10 bases outside the gene matches. The CDR3 length is 16 residues. Germline V gene data show CDR1 as SGHVS and CDR2 as FQNEAQ. This chain's CDR3 is CASSLQRLADNNEQFF. As DNA, the CDR3 is TGTGCCAGCAGCCTACAAAGACTAGCGGATAACAATGAGCAGTTCTTC.

There are a few counts of this clonotype. This sequence joins TRBV6-1 and TRBJ2-1, with D tentatively TRBD2 (6 bases). The V end lost 7 bases, the J end lost 4 bases, and 20 bases lay between the germline ends. The CDR3 sequence is 16 residues long. The germline CDR1 and CDR2 sequences are MNHNS and SASEGT. Here the CDR3 reads CASKQRTPGGYNEQFF. In DNA, the CDR3 is TGTGCCAGCAAACAACGGACTCCCGGAGGGTACAATGAGCAGTTCTTC.